The clone carrying this T cell receptor (beta chain) was counted a few times. Its target is not known. This PCR relied on a set of 60 Vbeta primers and 13 Jbeta primers. Sequencing was performed with immunoSEQ multiplex PCR; in TCRdb, only in-frame clones are kept and a portion is missing. Counted here are some 94,000 clones, around 73% occurring once; the ten biggest clones make up over 3%. The data were taken from a study of cytomegalovirus exposure and HLA in healthy donors. Study results and caveats: Common viral pathogens (according to a later analysis) appeared linked to several of the most significant clusters. In a later analysis, TCR beta V- and J-gene trimming was associated with a missense DCLRE1C variant.

The clonotype originates from a man aged 40-49 years in good health and CMV-seronegative. Input material: PBMCs.

The CDR3 nucleotides read TGCGCCAGCAGCCAAGAAAGGAGGGCTAGCGGAACCTCCTACAATGAGCAGTTCTTC. This gives the protein CASSQERRASGTSYNEQFF. This chain joins TRBV4-1 and TRBJ2-1; 7 bases line up with TRBD2. V shed 0 bases and J 0 bases; nucleotides not matched to a gene: 11. The length of the CDR3 is 19 residues. Germline V gene sequence: CDR1 MGHRA, CDR2 YSYEKL.